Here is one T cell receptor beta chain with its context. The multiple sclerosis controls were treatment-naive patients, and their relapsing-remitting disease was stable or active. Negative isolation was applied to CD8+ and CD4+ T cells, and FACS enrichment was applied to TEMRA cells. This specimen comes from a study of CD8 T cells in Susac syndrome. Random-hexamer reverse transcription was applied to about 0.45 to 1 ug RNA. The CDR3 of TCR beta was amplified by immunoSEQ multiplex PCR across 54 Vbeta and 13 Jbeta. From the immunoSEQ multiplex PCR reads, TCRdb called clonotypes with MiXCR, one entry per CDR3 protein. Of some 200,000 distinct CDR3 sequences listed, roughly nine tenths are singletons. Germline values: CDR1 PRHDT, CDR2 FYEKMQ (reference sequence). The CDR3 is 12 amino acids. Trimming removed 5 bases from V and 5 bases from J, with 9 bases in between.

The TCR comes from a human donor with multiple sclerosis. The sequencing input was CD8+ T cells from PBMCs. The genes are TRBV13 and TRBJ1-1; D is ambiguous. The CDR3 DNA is TGTGCCAGCAGCCACGGGAAGACTGAAGCTTTCTTT. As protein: CASSHGKTEAFF.